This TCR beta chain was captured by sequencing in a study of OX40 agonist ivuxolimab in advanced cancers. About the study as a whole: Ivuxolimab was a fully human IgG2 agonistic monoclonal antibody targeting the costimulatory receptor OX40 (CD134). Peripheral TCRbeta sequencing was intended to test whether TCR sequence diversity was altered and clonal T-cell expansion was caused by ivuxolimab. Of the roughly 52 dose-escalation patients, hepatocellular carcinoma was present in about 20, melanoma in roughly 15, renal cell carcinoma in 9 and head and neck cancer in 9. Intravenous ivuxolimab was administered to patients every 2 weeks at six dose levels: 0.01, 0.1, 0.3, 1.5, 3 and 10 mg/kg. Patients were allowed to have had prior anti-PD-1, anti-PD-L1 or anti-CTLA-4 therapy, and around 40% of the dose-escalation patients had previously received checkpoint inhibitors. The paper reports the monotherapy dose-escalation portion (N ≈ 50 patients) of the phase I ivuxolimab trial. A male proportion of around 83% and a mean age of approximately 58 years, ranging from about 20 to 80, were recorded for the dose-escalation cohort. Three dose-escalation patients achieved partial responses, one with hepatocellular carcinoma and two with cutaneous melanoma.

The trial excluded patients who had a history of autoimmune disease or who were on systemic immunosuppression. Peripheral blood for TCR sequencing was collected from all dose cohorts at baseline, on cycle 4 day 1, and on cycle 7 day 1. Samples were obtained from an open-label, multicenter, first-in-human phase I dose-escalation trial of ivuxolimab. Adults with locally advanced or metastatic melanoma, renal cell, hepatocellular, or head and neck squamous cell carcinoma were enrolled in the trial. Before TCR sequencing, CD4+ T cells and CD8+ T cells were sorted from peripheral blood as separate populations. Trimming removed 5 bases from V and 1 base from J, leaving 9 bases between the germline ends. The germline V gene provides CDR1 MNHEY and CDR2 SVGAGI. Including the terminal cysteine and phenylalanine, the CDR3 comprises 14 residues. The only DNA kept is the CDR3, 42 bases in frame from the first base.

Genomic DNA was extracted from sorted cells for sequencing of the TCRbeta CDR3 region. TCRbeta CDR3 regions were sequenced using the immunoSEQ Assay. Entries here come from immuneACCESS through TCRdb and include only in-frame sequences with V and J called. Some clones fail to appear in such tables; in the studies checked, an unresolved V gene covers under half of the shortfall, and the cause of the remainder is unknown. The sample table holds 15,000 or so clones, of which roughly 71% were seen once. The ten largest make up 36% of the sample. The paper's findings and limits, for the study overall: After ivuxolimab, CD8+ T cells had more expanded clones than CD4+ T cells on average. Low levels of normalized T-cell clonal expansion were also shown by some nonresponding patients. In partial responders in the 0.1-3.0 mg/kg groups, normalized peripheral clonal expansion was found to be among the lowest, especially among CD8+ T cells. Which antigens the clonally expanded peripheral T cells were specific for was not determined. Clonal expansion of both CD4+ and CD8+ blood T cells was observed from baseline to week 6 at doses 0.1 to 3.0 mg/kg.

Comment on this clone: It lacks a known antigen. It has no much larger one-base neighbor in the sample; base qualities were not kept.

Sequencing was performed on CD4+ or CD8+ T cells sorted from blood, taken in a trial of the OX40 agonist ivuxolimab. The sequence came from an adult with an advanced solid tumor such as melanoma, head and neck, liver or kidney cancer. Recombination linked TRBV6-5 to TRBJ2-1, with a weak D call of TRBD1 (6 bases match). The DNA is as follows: TGTGCCAGCAGTGTCACAGGGTCCTACAATGAGCAGTTCTTC. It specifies CASSVTGSYNEQFF.